What follows describes a single T cell receptor beta chain. Germline V CDR1 and CDR2: SGHTA, FQGNSA. There are 14 residues in the CDR3. Trimming left V 3 bases short and J 6 bases short, with 12 bases between. The data derive from a study of blood T cell repertoires in COVID-19. The overall study: The United States, Italy and Spain were the sources of the acute and convalescent COVID-19 samples. Nucleic acid was either cDNA or gDNA, and it came from T cells, B-cell-depleted T cells, or PBMCs.

Original analysis: Amplifying reference gene primers gave estimates of nucleated cell counts. This table comes from immunoSEQ multiplex PCR, and its TCRdb copy is limited to in-frame clones, with some not included. The V and J calls and clone size come from that table; D and trimming were worked out from the DNA. The data show approximately 68,000 clones, under 90% seen once. Material for sequencing was peripheral blood. The rearrangement links TRBV7-2 to TRBJ1-5; D perhaps matches TRBD1 (6 bases). This TCR derives from a man aged 70 or older with active or convalescent COVID-19. CDR3 sequence (DNA): TGTGCCAGCAGCTTCAGACAGGTCTTTCAGCCCCAGCATTTT. Encoded protein: CASSFRQVFQPQHF.